A single sample gave rise to the 25 T cell receptor beta chains below, sequenced in a study of radiation and T cells in renal cell carcinoma. Regarding time point: baseline pretreatment blood. Regarding treatment: 15 Gy SBRT to primary tumor, nephrectomy 4 weeks later. Data came from immunoSEQ multiplex PCR; TCRdb stores just in-frame clones and leaves some out. The sample has about 150,000 clones; roughly 90% are singletons. The material sequenced was blood, taken from a patient whose treatment included radiotherapy and nephrectomy. All receptors come from a woman in her 70s with renal cell carcinoma.

The V call is TRBV5-1, the J call TRBJ2-5; D gene uncertain. The V and J ends lost 0 bases and 7 bases respectively, with 13 bases between them. The CDR3 extends over 14 amino acids. Per germline, CDR1 SGHRS and CDR2 YFSETQ. CDR3 residues: CASSLERMLGTQYF. CDR3 nucleotide sequence: TGCGCCAGCAGCTTGGAACGTATGCTGGGGACCCAGTACTTC. The full variable domain, in which reference TRBV5-1 and TRBJ2-5 provide the parts outside the CDR3, is KAGVTQTPRYLIKTRGQQVTLSCSPISGHRSVSWYQQTPGQGLQFLFEYFSETQRNKGNFPGRFSGRQFSNSRSEMNVSTLELGDSALYLCASSLERMLGTQYFGPGTRLLVL.

CDR3 sequence: CASSASRGSGNTIYF. For the CDR3, the DNA is TGTGCCAGTAGTGCCTCCAGGGGATCGGGAAACACCATATATTTT. This chain connects TRBV19 to TRBJ1-3; D might be TRBD1 (6 bases). CDR1 is LNHDA, CDR2 SQIVND, per germline (reference sequence). Trimming cost V 5 bases and J 4 bases, with 15 bases left between them. CDR3 size: 15 residues.

J is TRBJ1-6 and V is TRBV18, with TRBD1 matching over 10 bases. CDR1 is KGHSH and CDR2 is LQKENI in the germline V gene. The CDR3 extends over 17 amino acids. J was trimmed by 2 bases and V by 3 bases; bases with no gene match: 4. In nucleotides, the CDR3 is TGTGCCAGCTCACCGAAAGGGACAGGGGCCTATAATTCACCCCTCCACTTT. Amino acid sequence: CASSPKGTGAYNSPLHF. The full variable domain, completed using reference TRBV18 and TRBJ1-6, is NAGVMQNPRHLVRRRGQEARLRCSPMKGHSHVYWYRQLPEEGLKFMVYLQKENIIDESGMPKERFSAEFPKEGPSILRIQQVVRGDSAAYFCASSPKGTGAYNSPLHFGNGTRLTVT.

The V and J genes are TRBV6-6 and TRBJ1-1; no firm D call. With 8 bases removed from V and 1 base from J, the gap between germline ends came to 14 bases. Germline assignment: CDR1 MNHNY and CDR2 SVGAGI (reference sequence). There are 14 residues in the CDR3. CDR3 amino acids: CASGEGRSNTEAFF. CDR3 bases: TGTGCCAGCGGGGAAGGCAGGTCGAACACTGAAGCTTTCTTT.

V and J are TRBV7-9 and TRBJ1-6, with 8 nucleotides matching TRBD1. From germline, CDR1 is SEHNR and CDR2 FQNEAQ (reference sequence). Trimming removed 1 base from V and 9 bases from J; junction bases left unmatched: 8. The CDR3 has 16 amino acids. The CDR3 sequence: CASSLEKARGPSPLHF. CDR3 nucleotide sequence: TGTGCCAGCAGCTTAGAGAAGGCCAGGGGGCCTTCACCCCTCCACTTT.

V usage is TRBV6-1 and J usage is TRBJ1-1; D unclear. The CDR3 is made up of 14 amino acids. V gave up 4 bases and J gave up 1 base, with 10 bases separating them. In germline, CDR1 is MNHNS, CDR2 SASEGT. CDR3 region: CASSGGGRNTEAFF. CDR3 DNA: TGTGCCAGCAGTGGGGGAGGGAGGAACACTGAAGCTTTCTTT.

This chain links TRBV29-1 with TRBJ1-1; no clear D gene. CDR3 length equals 15 residues. CDR1 is SQVTM and CDR2 is ANQGSEA in the germline V gene. V gave up 7 bases and J gave up 3 bases, with 21 bases separating them. DNA of the CDR3: TGCAGCGCCAAGAAGGAAGACTATAAGGACACTGAAGCTTTCTTT. It codes for CSAKKEDYKDTEAFF.

V and J are TRBV6-6 and TRBJ2-7; 9 bases are shared with TRBD1. V lost 7 bases to trimming and J lost 0 bases; unmatched junction nucleotides: 7. The CDR3 is made up of 15 amino acids. The germline gives CDR1 MNHNY, CDR2 SVGAGI (reference sequence). CDR3 protein: CASNTGTGSSYEQYF. The DNA for the CDR3 is TGTGCCAGCAATACCGGGACAGGGAGCTCCTACGAGCAGTACTTC.

V and J are TRBV11-2 and TRBJ1-5; no reliable D call. Germline CDR1 SGHAT, CDR2 FQNNGV. Trimming removed 1 base at V and 4 bases at J, with 11 bases between. The CDR3 runs to 15 residues. CDR3 in amino acids: CASSLGEAPNQPQHF. Written as DNA, the CDR3 is TGTGCCAGCAGCTTAGGTGAGGCACCTAATCAGCCCCAGCATTTT.

The rearrangement links TRBV5-6 to TRBJ1-4; 7 bases fit TRBD1. V lost 4 bases, J lost 3 bases, and 6 bases stayed unmatched. This CDR3 has 15 residues. Looked up from germline, CDR1 is SGHDT and CDR2 is YYEEEE. CDR3 residues: CASSRGGAANEKLFF. CDR3 sequence (DNA): TGTGCCAGCAGCCGAGGGGGCGCGGCTAATGAAAAACTGTTTTTT.

The chain has TRBV5-4 and TRBJ1-3; possibly TRBD1 for D (6 bases). Germline V gives CDR1 SGHNT, CDR2 YYREEE (reference sequence). CDR3 length: 15 amino acids. With 4 bases removed from V and 0 bases from J, the gap between germline ends came to 11 bases. The CDR3 DNA reads as TGTGCCAGCAGCACAGGGTTTAGCTCTGGAAACACCATATATTTT. It yields the protein CASSTGFSSGNTIYF.

The chain couples TRBV2 to TRBJ2-1, with TRBD2 identical over 7 bases. V was pared by 6 bases and J by 4 bases, with 6 bases of the junction left unmatched. The germline V gene has CDR1 SNHLY and CDR2 FYNNEI. This CDR3 is built from 14 residues. The CDR3 sequence is CASRGAGTYNEQFF. The DNA of the CDR3 is TGTGCCAGCAGAGGAGCGGGGACGTACAATGAGCAGTTCTTC.

The J gene is TRBJ1-3, the V gene TRBV5-1; a weak D match, TRBD1 (5 bases). V dropped 0 bases and J dropped 4 bases, with 11 bases sitting between them. The V gene's germline CDR1 is SGHRS and CDR2 YFSETQ. This CDR3 has 15 amino acids. The CDR3 reads CASSLGGPGGNTIYF. In DNA form, the CDR3 reads TGCGCCAGCAGCTTGGGGGGCCCGGGAGGAAACACCATATATTTT.

The chain has TRBV4-3 and TRBJ1-1; D gene uncertain. Germline loops: CDR1 LGHNA, CDR2 YSLEER. Trimming cost V 1 base and J 2 bases, with 11 bases left between them. CDR3 size: 15 residues. CDR3 loop: CASSQADSRNTEAFF. Here the CDR3 DNA reads TGCGCCAGCAGCCAAGCGGACTCCCGAAACACTGAAGCTTTCTTT.

The V and J genes are TRBV30 and TRBJ2-1, with D tentatively TRBD2 (7 bases). Germline V gives CDR1 GTSNPN, CDR2 SVGIG (reference sequence). CDR3 length: 13 residues. Trimming shortened V by 3 bases and J by 8 bases, and 14 bases separated the two germline ends. The CDR3 DNA is TGTGCCTGGAGGGGGGGGGCTCTCGATGAGCAGTTCTTC. Translated: CAWRGGALDEQFF. The full variable domain, with the rest looked up from reference TRBV30 and TRBJ2-1, is SQTIHQWPATLVQPVGSPLSLECTVEGTSNPNLYWYRQAAGRGLQLLFYSVGIGQISSEVPQNLSASRPQDRQFILSSKKLLLSDSGFYLCAWRGGALDEQFFGPGTRLTVL.

The chain joins TRBV5-1 to TRBJ2-3; TRBD1 matches at 7 bases. The CDR3 spans 14 residues. The trim removed 5 bases at V and 2 bases at J, leaving 5 bases unmatched. Per germline, CDR1 SGHRS and CDR2 YFSETQ. The CDR3 DNA reads as TGCGCCAGCAGACTTGACAGGGCCACAGATACGCAGTATTTT. The encoded protein is CASRLDRATDTQYF.

The genes are TRBV6-5 and TRBJ1-2; D gene ambiguous. V lost 0 bases and J 4 bases, leaving 12 bases between the germline ends. The CDR3 spans 15 residues. CDR1 is MNHEY, CDR2 SVGAGI, per germline. The CDR3 is CASSYSGFGSYGYTF. The CDR3 DNA is TGTGCCAGCAGTTACTCGGGATTCGGGAGCTATGGCTACACCTTC.

V gene TRBV4-3 combines with J gene TRBJ1-2; tentatively, D is TRBD1 (5 bases). The CDR3 consists of 18 residues. The V and J ends lost 3 bases and 3 bases respectively, with 23 bases between them. Germline V gene sequence: CDR1 LGHNA, CDR2 YSLEER. Here the CDR3 DNA reads TGCGCCAGCAGCCAGGCTCGAGTCGGGGCCCTTGGGGACTATGGCTACACCTTC. Residues: CASSQARVGALGDYGYTF.

The chain uses TRBV7-9 and TRBJ2-7, with D tentatively TRBD1 or TRBD2 (5 bases each). This CDR3 comprises 13 residues. The ends were cut back, 4 bases at V and 0 bases at J, with 7 bases in the middle. Germline CDR1 and CDR2: SEHNR and FQNEAQ (reference sequence). This chain's CDR3 is CASSSGPSYEQYF. CDR3 coding DNA: TGTGCCAGCAGCTCGGGACCCTCCTACGAGCAGTACTTC. Using reference TRBV7-9 and TRBJ2-7 for the parts outside the CDR3, the full variable domain is DTGVSQNPRHKITKRGQNVTFRCDPISEHNRLYWYRQTLGQGPEFLTYFQNEAQLEKSRLLSDRFSAERPKGSFSTLEIQRTEQGDSAMYLCASSSGPSYEQYFGPGTRLTVT.

V gene TRBV5-6 combines with J gene TRBJ1-2; 7 nucleotides align to TRBD1. With 2 bases clipped from V and 8 bases from J, the junction kept 9 bases outside the gene matches. CDR3 length: 14 amino acids. CDR1 is SGHDT, CDR2 YYEEEE, per germline. The CDR3 nucleotides read TGTGCCAGCAGCTTAACGACAGGGCCGGGGGGCTACACCTTC. This codes for CASSLTTGPGGYTF. Variable domain in full (rest from reference TRBV5-6 and TRBJ1-2): DAGVTQSPTHLIKTRGQQVTLRCSPKSGHDTVSWYQQALGQGPQFIFQYYEEEERQRGNFPDRFSGHQFPNYSSELNVNALLLGDSALYLCASSLTTGPGGYTFGSGTRLTVV.

This clone has more than one count but fewer than ten. The V gene is TRBV5-1, the J gene TRBJ1-1; D remains unclear. Deletions cut 0 bases from V and 4 bases from J, with 13 bases between. The germline gives CDR1 SGHRS, CDR2 YFSETQ. CDR3 length: 15 residues. CDR3 sequence (DNA): TGCGCCAGCAGCTTGGTCCCGTTCAGCACCACTGAAGCTTTCTTT. Translated: CASSLVPFSTTEAFF.

The rearrangement uses TRBV5-1 and TRBJ1-2, with D perhaps TRBD1 (5 bases). Between the trimmed V and J ends, which lost 5 bases and 8 bases, there was a span of 16 bases. There are 13 residues in the CDR3. The germline CDR1 and CDR2 sequences are SGHRS and YFSETQ. CDR3 nucleotides: TGCGCCAGCAGGGTGGAGGGGCCGGGCGGCTACACCTTC. Protein sequence: CASRVEGPGGYTF.

The V call is TRBV5-4, the J call TRBJ1-1; D remains ambiguous. V was cut by 0 bases and J by 4 bases, with 4 bases left in between. Germline V gives CDR1 SGHNT, CDR2 YYREEE (reference sequence). This CDR3 spans 12 amino acids. CDR3 DNA: TGTGCCAGCAGCTTGGTTGCCACTGAAGCTTTCTTT. This translates into CASSLVATEAFF.

The V gene is TRBV7-2, the J gene TRBJ2-3; D not certain. Trimming took 5 bases from V and 4 from J, leaving 13 bases between them. Looked up from germline, CDR1 is SGHTA and CDR2 is FQGNSA. This CDR3 is built from 14 residues. The CDR3 DNA follows: TGTGCCAGCAGCCCCCGCCCGGCCGCAGATACGCAGTATTTT. Its protein product is CASSPRPAADTQYF.

V and J are TRBV9 and TRBJ2-6; 8 bases are shared with TRBD1. The germline V gene encodes CDR1 SGDLS and CDR2 YYNGEE. The CDR3 is 18 residues long. The V gene end was trimmed by 3 bases and the J gene end by 0 bases; junction bases not matched to a gene: 8. Here the CDR3 reads CASSEGQGAFSGANVLTF. The CDR3, as DNA: TGTGCCAGCAGCGAGGGTCAGGGGGCGTTCTCTGGGGCCAACGTCCTGACTTTC.